The next 5 T cell receptor beta chains were all read from a single sample in a study of blood T cell repertoires in COVID-19. Using immunoSEQ multiplex PCR, the repertoire was profiled, and TCRdb retains in-frame clones only, with some absent. Found here are about 74,000 clones, roughly nine tenths of them singletons; the top ten hold roughly 1.5%. Sequencing was done on a sample of peripheral blood. The receptors originated from a middle-aged man with acute or convalescent COVID-19.

The chain uses TRBV20-1 and TRBJ1-6, with no clear D. Looked up from germline, CDR1 is DFQATT and CDR2 is SNEGSKA (reference sequence). This CDR3 is 11 amino acids long. V was shortened by 3 bases and J by 15 bases, with 12 bases between the two germline ends. The CDR3 bases are TGCAGTGCTAGTGGCACCCGGGGCCTCCACTTT. Its protein is CSASGTRGLHF.

The chain combines TRBV27 with TRBJ1-1; 8 positions agree with TRBD1. Losses at the gene ends were 7 bases for V and 4 bases for J; bases not matched to a gene: 5. The CDR3 runs to 13 residues. Germline CDR1 MNHEY, CDR2 SMNVEV (reference sequence). CDR3 residues: CASKGTGITEAFF. CDR3 in DNA: TGTGCCAGCAAAGGGACAGGAATCACTGAAGCTTTCTTT.

This chain joins TRBV7-3 and TRBJ1-5, with 7 bases that match TRBD1. Germline V gene data show CDR1 as SGHTA and CDR2 as FQGTGA. J gave up 6 bases and V 5 bases, and 4 bases lay outside the gene matches. This CDR3 spans 13 amino acids. The CDR3 coding sequence is TGTGCCAGCAGCCTAGGGGGCGGTCAGCCCCAGCATTTT. Translated: CASSLGGGQPQHF.

The chain recombines TRBV19 with TRBJ1-1; no firm D call. CDR1 and CDR2 (germline): LNHDA, SQIVND (reference sequence). CDR3 length: 13 residues. Trimming took 11 bases from V and 5 from J, leaving 18 bases between them. In nucleotides, the CDR3 is TGTGCCTCCGAGAGGCCCGGCGGGACTGAAGCTTTCTTT. It translates to CASERPGGTEAFF.

The genes are TRBV27 and TRBJ1-2, with 8 bases lining up with TRBD1. The CDR3 is 16 amino acids. V shed 0 bases, J shed 8 bases, and the junction held 11 bases outside the gene matches. The germline CDR1 and CDR2 sequences are MNHEY and SMNVEV (reference sequence). CDR3 loop: CASSLSRTGHPSGYTF. As DNA, the CDR3 is TGTGCCAGCAGTTTATCCCGGACAGGGCATCCTTCAGGCTACACCTTC.